This TCR beta chain was recorded in a study of T cell responses to AZD1222 COVID-19 vaccine. Germline trimming cut 5 bases from V and 7 bases from J; bases unmatched to any gene: 3. The CDR3 totals 14 residues. Germline V lookup: CDR1 SGHTA, CDR2 FQGNSA. About this clone itself: Its antigen is not identified.

Findings and caveats of the study: The reported proportion of spike-specific TCRs targeting unmutated variant regions was nearly half.

Assay: immunoSEQ multiplex PCR; the TCRdb copy retains only in-frame clones and omits some. This sample has about 130,000 clones, with 90% to 95% found just once. This receptor was obtained from an adult in good health. The chain combines TRBV7-2 with TRBJ1-6, with TRBD1 matching over 9 bases. Specimen: peripheral blood, collected on day 0 of AZD1222 vaccination. The CDR3 DNA is TGTGCCAGCAGCCGGGGACAGGGAAATTCACCCCTCCACTTT. Encoded protein: CASSRGQGNSPLHF.